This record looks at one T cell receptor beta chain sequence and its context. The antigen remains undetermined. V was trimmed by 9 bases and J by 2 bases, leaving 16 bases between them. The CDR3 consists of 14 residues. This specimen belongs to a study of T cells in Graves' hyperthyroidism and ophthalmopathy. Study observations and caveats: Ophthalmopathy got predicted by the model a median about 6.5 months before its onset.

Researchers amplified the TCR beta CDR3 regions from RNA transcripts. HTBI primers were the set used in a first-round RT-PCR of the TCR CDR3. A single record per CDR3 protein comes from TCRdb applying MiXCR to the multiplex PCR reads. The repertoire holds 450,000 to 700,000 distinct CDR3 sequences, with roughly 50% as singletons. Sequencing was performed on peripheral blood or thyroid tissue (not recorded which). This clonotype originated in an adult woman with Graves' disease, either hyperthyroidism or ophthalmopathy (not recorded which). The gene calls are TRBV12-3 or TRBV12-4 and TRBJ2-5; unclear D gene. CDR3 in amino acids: CASASSATQETQYF. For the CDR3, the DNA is TGTGCCAGTGCCTCGAGCGCAACACAAGAGACCCAGTACTTC.